The TCR beta chain described here comes from a study of shared clonotypes between healthy human individuals (TCRdb year 2020). At the level of the whole study: A couple of women and a few men aged 18 to 49 years were included in the cohort. The study deeply sequenced blood TCR repertoires of several healthy adults to estimate repertoire size and the extent of clonotype sharing between individuals. For each donor, three plates each were used for CD4 naive and CD4 memory, two plates were used for CD8 naive, and one plate was used for CD8 memory. Libraries were prepared and TCR repertoires were sequenced by different laboratories using diverse techniques, in order to increase sequencing depth and limit assay-specific biases. Each donor's leukapheresis produced roughly between roughly 0.85 and 10 billion PBMCs.

Overall study outcomes, separate from this receptor: Based on pairwise subsampling, the degree of clonotype sharing among donors was expected to be affected by sequencing depth. Sharing across several donors was observed for approximately 5% of naive CD4, 3% to 3.5% of naive CD8, roughly 2.4% of memory CD4, and about 0.4% of memory CD8 clonotypes. Rarefaction of sorted-subset datasets indicated incomplete sequencing despite the large sequencing depth. Estimated clonotype richness was generally larger for naive than for memory subsets. Only blood was sampled, and tissue TCR repertoires likely differ from those in blood. Clonotypes shared by all four sorted-subset donors showed higher generation probabilities than non-shared clonotypes. Because the study included a small number of donors, the genetic and exposure-history diversity represented was limited.

The junction carries 0 bases between V and J, which are trimmed by 1 base and 4 bases respectively. The CDR3 goes from the cysteine to the phenylalanine over 11 residues. Here the CDR3 DNA is all that survives: 33 bases in frame from base 1. Based on the germline V gene, the CDR1 and CDR2 sequences are MDHEN and SYDVKM. Using the deep immunoSEQ assay, TCR CDR3 regions were amplified from genomic DNA by multiplex PCR. Genomic DNA extracted from each cell subset was distributed evenly over all wells of several immunoSEQ 96-well plates, and each plate served as one replicate. For sorted subsets, about 220 ng of genomic DNA, equivalent to around 29,000 T cell genomes, went into each replicate PCR. The purified libraries were quantified using a Qubit 3.0 fluorometer, sized with a Bioanalyzer 2100, and then quantified again using the KAPA Library Quantification kit. A separate single-read 150-cycle Illumina NextSeq 550 flow cell was used to sequence each immunoSEQ 96-well plate. Turning to the authors' computational methods: Because only junctional sequences without quality scores were contained in the immunoSEQ output, filtering matching that applied to full-length reads could not be performed. To assign V/J genes and CDR3, sequences were annotated using PyIR, a Python wrapper for IgBLAST v1.9, with IMGT germline references. Reads were filtered out if the reads had weak V/J assignments (E-value above 1e-6), no CDR3, stop codons, out-of-frame junctions, or ambiguous translated residues. A V3J clonotype was defined by an identical inferred V gene, J gene, and CDR3 amino acid sequence. To compute the percentage overlap between repertoires, the number of shared unique clonotypes was divided by the size of the smaller repertoire. Repertoire richness was assessed with RTK rarefaction, the Chao1 estimator, and Recon v2.1 estimates of unobserved clonotypes. For all TCRbeta clonotypes obtained by the gDNA method from a few donors, generation probabilities were computed with OLGA. TCRdb provides this immuneACCESS table in a form limited to in-frame rearrangements. Some clones are lacking; in checked studies, under half of them reflect an unresolved V gene, and why the rest are absent is not known. V, J and clone size derive from that table, while D and trimming were established from the DNA sequence. This sample gives roughly 2 million clones in total; approximately 94% of them show up just once. The top ten constitute more than 0.1% of the sample.

About this clone itself: Its antigen is not yet known. No base-level quality is on record; no much larger clone is a single base apart. This sample includes further DNA sequences coding for the same CDR3.

Donors were healthy HIV-negative adults with no recently reported acute infections or vaccinations. Every donor was a Caucasian adult residing in Nashville, Tennessee, USA. CD4+ T cells were enriched by magnetic negative selection; naive cells were then positively selected on CD45RA, and the negative fraction formed the memory subset. Blood was collected by leukapheresis, and PBMCs were isolated by Ficoll-Histopaque density gradient centrifugation and then cryopreserved in liquid nitrogen vapor phase. Purity and quantity of every magnetically sorted T cell population were checked by analytical flow cytometry. Each sorted fraction had its genomic DNA isolated and then quantified by UV absorbance on a Nanodrop 2000c.

This receptor chain uses TRBV28 and TRBJ2-3; too little of a D gene remains to name it. This TCR derives from a man aged 18 to 29 in good health. The sequenced sample consisted of naive CD4+ T cells sorted from blood. The sample's cell subset or site, from its label and the paper: CD45RA+ positively selected. The CDR3 corresponds to CASSLSDTQYF. The nucleotide sequence reads TGTGCCAGCAGTTTATCAGATACGCAGTATTTT. Beyond the CDR3, the reference TRBV28 and TRBJ2-3 genes provide the residues; the full variable domain reads: DVKVTQSSRYLVKRTGEKVFLECVQDMDHENMFWYRQDPGLGLRLIYFSYDVKMKEKGDIPEGYSVSREKKERFSLILESASTNQTSMYLCASSLSDTQYFGPGTRLTVL.